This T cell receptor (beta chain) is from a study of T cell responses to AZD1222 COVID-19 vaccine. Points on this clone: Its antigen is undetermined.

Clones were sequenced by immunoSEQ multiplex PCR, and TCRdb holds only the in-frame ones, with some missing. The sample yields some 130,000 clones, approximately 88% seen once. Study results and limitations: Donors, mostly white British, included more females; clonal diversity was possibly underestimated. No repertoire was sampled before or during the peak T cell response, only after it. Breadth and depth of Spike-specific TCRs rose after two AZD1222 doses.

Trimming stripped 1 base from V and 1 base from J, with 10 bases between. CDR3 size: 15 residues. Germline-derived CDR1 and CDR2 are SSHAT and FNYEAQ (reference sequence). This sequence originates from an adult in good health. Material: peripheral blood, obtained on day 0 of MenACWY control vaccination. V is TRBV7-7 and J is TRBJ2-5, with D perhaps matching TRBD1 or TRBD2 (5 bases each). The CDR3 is CASSLGTGLQETQYF. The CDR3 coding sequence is TGTGCCAGCAGCTTAGGAACGGGGCTCCAAGAGACCCAGTACTTC.